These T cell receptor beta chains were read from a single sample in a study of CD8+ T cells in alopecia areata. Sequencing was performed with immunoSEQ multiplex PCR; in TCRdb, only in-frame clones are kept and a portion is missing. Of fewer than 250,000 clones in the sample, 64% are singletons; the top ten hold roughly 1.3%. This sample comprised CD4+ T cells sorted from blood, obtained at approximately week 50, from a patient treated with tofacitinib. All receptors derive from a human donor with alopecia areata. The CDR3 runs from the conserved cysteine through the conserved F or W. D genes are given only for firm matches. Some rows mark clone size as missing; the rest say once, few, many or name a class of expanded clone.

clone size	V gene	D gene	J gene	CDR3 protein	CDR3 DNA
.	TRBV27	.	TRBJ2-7	CASSAGFGGVSYEQYF	TGTGCCAGCAGTGCGGGGTTTGGAGGAGTCTCCTACGAGCAGTACTTC
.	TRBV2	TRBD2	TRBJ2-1	CASSTTPPGLAGVEQFF	TGTGCCAGCAGTACCACCCCCCCGGGACTAGCGGGGGTTGAGCAGTTCTTC
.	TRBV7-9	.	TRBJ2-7	CASSKDFWDEQYF	TGTGCCAGCAGCAAGGACTTCTGGGACGAGCAGTACTTC
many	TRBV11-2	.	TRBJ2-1	CASSFLFKAGEQFF	TGTGCCAGCAGCTTCCTATTCAAGGCGGGGGAGCAGTTCTTC
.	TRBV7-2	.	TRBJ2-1	CASSPPEARNEQFF	TGTGCCAGCAGCCCCCCTGAAGCCCGCAATGAGCAGTTCTTC
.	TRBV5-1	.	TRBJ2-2	CASSFTRTKGPGELFF	TGCGCCAGCAGCTTCACTAGGACGAAGGGCCCCGGGGAGCTGTTTTTT
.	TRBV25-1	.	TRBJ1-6	CASSEGLRNSPLHF	TGTGCCAGCAGTGAAGGGTTAAGAAATTCACCCCTCCACTTT
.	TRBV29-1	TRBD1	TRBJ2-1	CSVGGTGFSYNEQFF	TGCAGCGTTGGAGGGACAGGCTTCTCCTACAATGAGCAGTTCTTC
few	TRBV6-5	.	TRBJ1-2	CASSPDSLYGYTF	TGTGCCAGCAGTCCAGACAGCCTCTATGGCTACACCTTC
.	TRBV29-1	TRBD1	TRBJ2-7	CSVEMTGGIPYEQYF	TGCAGCGTTGAGATGACAGGGGGCATTCCCTACGAGCAGTACTTC
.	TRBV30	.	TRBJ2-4	CAWSTEVADIQYF	TGTGCCTGGAGTACCGAGGTCGCGGACATTCAGTACTTC
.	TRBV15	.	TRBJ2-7	CATSSDRINYEQYF	TGTGCCACCAGTTCAGACAGGATTAATTACGAGCAGTACTTC
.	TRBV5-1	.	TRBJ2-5	CASSLAVQGSLETQYF	TGCGCCAGCAGCTTGGCGGTCCAGGGGTCGTTGGAGACCCAGTACTTC
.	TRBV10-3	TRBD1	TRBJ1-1	CAIAPTGQGAGTPKAFF	TGTGCCATCGCCCCAACGGGACAGGGGGCGGGTACCCCAAAAGCTTTCTTT
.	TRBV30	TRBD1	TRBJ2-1	CACLTRQGGGEQFF	TGTGCCTGCCTAACCCGACAGGGGGGGGGTGAGCAGTTCTTC
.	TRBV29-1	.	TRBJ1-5	CSVSGDSNQPQHF	TGCAGCGTTTCAGGGGATAGCAATCAGCCCCAGCATTTT
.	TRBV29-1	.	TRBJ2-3	CSVVDSVEGDTQYF	TGCAGCGTGGTGGACTCGGTTGAAGGGGATACGCAGTATTTT
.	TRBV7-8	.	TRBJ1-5	CASSLKVRTFNQPQHF	TGTGCCAGCAGCTTGAAAGTAAGGACGTTCAATCAGCCCCAGCATTTT
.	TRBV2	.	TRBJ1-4	CASSETGSGKLFF	TGTGCCAGCAGTGAAACGGGGTCGGGAAAACTGTTTTTT
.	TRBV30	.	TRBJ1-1	CAWSVRSAGEDTEAFF	TGTGCCTGGAGTGTAAGGTCGGCTGGAGAGGACACTGAAGCTTTCTTT
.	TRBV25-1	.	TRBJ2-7	CASSDPLGTDEQYF	TGTGCCAGCAGTGACCCCTTGGGAACAGACGAGCAGTACTTC
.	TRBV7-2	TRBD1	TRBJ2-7	CASSPGGTGVGEQYF	TGTGCCAGCAGCCCAGGAGGGACAGGGGTTGGAGAGCAGTACTTC
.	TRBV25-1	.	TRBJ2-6	CASAQVSGANVLTF	TGTGCCAGCGCGCAGGTCTCTGGGGCCAACGTCCTGACTTTC
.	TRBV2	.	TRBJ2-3	CASSEARRSSTDTQYF	TGTGCCAGCAGTGAAGCGCGGAGGTCTAGCACAGATACGCAGTATTTT
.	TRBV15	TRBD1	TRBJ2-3	CATSRNRGSSDTQYF	TGTGCCACCAGCAGAAACAGGGGATCATCAGATACGCAGTATTTT
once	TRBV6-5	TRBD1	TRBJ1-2	CASRLGQGLYGYTF	TGTGCCAGCAGACTCGGACAGGGACTCTATGGCTACACCTTC
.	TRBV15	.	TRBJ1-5	CATSRVGFGQPQHF	TGTGCCACCAGCAGAGTGGGGTTTGGTCAGCCCCAGCATTTT
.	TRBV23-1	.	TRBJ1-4	CASGVNEKLFF	TGCGCCAGCGGGGTTAATGAAAAACTGTTTTTT
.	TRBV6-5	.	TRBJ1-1	CASSLQGTEAFF	TGTGCCAGCAGCCTACAGGGCACTGAAGCTTTCTTT
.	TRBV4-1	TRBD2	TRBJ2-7	CASSRGTSGGDEQYF	TGCGCCAGCAGCCGAGGGACTAGCGGGGGTGACGAGCAGTACTTC
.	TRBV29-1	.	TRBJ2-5	CSGRDPHGETQYF	TGCAGCGGGCGGGACCCACATGGAGAGACCCAGTACTTC
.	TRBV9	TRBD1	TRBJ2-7	CASSVGTATYEQYF	TGTGCCAGCAGCGTCGGGACAGCGACCTACGAGCAGTACTTC
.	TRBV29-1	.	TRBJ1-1	CSVGTIGSRNTEAFF	TGCAGCGTTGGGACGATCGGGAGCCGGAACACTGAAGCTTTCTTT
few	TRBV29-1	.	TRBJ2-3	CSLGQGTDTQYF	TGCAGCTTAGGGCAGGGGACAGATACGCAGTATTTT
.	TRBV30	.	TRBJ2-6	CAWAASGANVLTF	TGTGCCTGGGCAGCGTCAGGGGCCAACGTCCTGACTTTC
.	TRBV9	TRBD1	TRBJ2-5	CASSSETGKETQYF	TGTGCCAGCAGCTCAGAGACAGGGAAGGAGACCCAGTACTTC
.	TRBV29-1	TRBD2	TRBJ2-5	CSVGLAGGQETQYF	TGCAGCGTTGGACTAGCGGGGGGGCAGGAGACCCAGTACTTC
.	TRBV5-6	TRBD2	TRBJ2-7	CASSHSPWASGGSYEQYF	TGTGCCAGCAGTCACTCCCCCTGGGCTAGCGGGGGATCCTACGAGCAGTACTTC
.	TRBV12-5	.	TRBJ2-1	CASGPRDEQFF	TGTGCTAGTGGTCCACGCGATGAGCAGTTCTTC
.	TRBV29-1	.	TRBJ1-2	CSVESKANYGYTF	TGCAGCGTTGAGTCCAAAGCTAACTATGGCTACACCTTC
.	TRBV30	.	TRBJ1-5	CAWSNSGDTNQPQHF	TGTGCCTGGAGCAACTCAGGAGACACTAATCAGCCCCAGCATTTT
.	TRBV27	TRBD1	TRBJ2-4	CASSFTGGGKNIQYF	TGTGCCAGCAGCTTCACAGGGGGTGGCAAAAACATTCAGTACTTC
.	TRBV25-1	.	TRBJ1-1	CATTTGDEAFF	TGTGCCACCACTACAGGAGATGAAGCTTTCTTT
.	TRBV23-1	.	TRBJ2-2	CASTGLIVTGELFF	TGCGCCAGCACCGGACTAATTGTGACCGGGGAGCTGTTTTTT
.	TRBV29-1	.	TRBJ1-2	CSVTEGYTF	TGCAGCGTAACTGAGGGCTACACCTTC
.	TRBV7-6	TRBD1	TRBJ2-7	CASSLDTGGTGEQYF	TGTGCCAGCAGCTTAGACACAGGGGGCACGGGCGAGCAGTACTTC
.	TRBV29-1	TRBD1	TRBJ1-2	CSVELGQAGGGYTF	TGCAGCGTTGAGTTGGGACAGGCCGGGGGAGGCTACACCTTC
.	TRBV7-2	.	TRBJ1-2	CASSLYQGDGYTF	TGTGCCAGCAGCTTGTACCAGGGTGATGGCTACACCTTC
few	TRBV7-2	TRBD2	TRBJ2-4	CASSSQRGIFQYF	TGTGCCAGCAGCTCCCAGCGGGGGATCTTTCAGTACTTC
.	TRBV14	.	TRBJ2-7	CASSQTGGFKGYEQYF	TGTGCCAGCAGCCAAACAGGTGGATTCAAGGGCTACGAGCAGTACTTC
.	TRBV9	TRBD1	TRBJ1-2	CASSAGQGVDYGYTF	TGTGCCAGCAGCGCCGGACAGGGAGTTGACTATGGCTACACCTTC
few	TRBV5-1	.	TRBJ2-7	CASSSDAHSYEQYF	TGCGCCAGCAGCTCCGATGCACACTCCTACGAGCAGTACTTC
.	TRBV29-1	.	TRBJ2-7	CSVEGHSYEQYF	TGCAGCGTTGAGGGGCACTCGTACGAGCAGTACTTC